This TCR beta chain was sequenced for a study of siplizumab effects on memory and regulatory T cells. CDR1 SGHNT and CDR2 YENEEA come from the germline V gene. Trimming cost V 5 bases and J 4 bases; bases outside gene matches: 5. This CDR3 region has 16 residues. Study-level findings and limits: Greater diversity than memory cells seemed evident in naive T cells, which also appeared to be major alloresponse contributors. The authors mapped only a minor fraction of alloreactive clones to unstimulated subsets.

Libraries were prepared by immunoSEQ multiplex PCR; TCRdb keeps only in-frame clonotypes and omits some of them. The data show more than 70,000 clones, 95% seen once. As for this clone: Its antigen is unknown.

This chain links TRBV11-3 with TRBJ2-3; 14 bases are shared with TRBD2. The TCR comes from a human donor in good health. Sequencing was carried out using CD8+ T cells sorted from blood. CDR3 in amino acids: CASSPRLAGGPDTQYF. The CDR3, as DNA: TGTGCCAGCAGCCCCCGACTAGCGGGAGGGCCAGATACGCAGTATTTT. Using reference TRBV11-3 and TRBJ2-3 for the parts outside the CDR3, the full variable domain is EAGVVQSPRYKIIEKKQPVAFWCNPISGHNTLYWYLQNLGQGPELLIRYENEEAVDDSQLPKDRFSAERLKGVDSTLKIQPAELGDSAVYLCASSPRLAGGPDTQYFGPGTRLTVL.